This entry is about one T cell receptor beta chain. There are 14 residues in the CDR3. V was shortened by 4 bases and J by 0 bases, with 9 bases between the two germline ends. Germline V gives CDR1 MNHEY, CDR2 SVGAGI. Sequencing was performed with immunoSEQ multiplex PCR; in TCRdb, only in-frame clones are kept and a portion is missing. The table includes roughly 63,000 clones, 70% to 90% detected once. The data stem from a study of OX40 agonist ivuxolimab in advanced cancers. People who had autoimmune disease history or systemic immunosuppression were excluded. The clonotype was recovered from an adult with an advanced solid tumor such as melanoma, head and neck, liver or kidney cancer. This sample comprised CD4+ or CD8+ T cells sorted from blood, obtained in a trial of the OX40 agonist ivuxolimab. The V and J genes are TRBV6-5 and TRBJ1-2; D gene ambiguous. The CDR3 is CASSLRQSNYGYTF. For the CDR3, the DNA is TGTGCCAGCAGTTTAAGGCAGTCTAACTATGGCTACACCTTC.